These 26 T cell receptor beta chains came from one sample sequenced in a study of T cells in Graves' hyperthyroidism and ophthalmopathy. TCR beta CDR3 regions were amplified from RNA transcripts. HTBI primers were the set used in a first-round RT-PCR of the TCR CDR3. MiXCR was run by TCRdb on the multiplex PCR reads, yielding one entry per CDR3 protein. The sample carries approximately 560,000 distinct CDR3 sequences, around a sixth recorded once. Sequencing used blood. The origin of the receptors is a woman aged 25 to 39 with Graves' hyperthyroidism.

This clonotype was counted many times. The chain joins TRBV29-1 to TRBJ2-7, with D perhaps matching TRBD2 (5 bases). The V end lost 6 bases, the J end lost 4 bases, and 16 bases lay between the germline ends. The germline CDR1 and CDR2 sequences are SQVTM and ANQGSEA. The CDR3 loop spans 13 amino acids. The CDR3 DNA sequence: TGCAGCGTAAGTGGTCTAGCAGCGTACGAGCAGTACTTC. As protein: CSVSGLAAYEQYF.

This clonotype was recorded at least ten times. The chain employs TRBV20-1 and TRBJ2-3; 8 bases are a match to TRBD1. The junction had 9 bases not matched to a gene; V was cut back by 5 bases and J by 2 bases. Germline values: CDR1 DFQATT, CDR2 SNEGSKA (reference sequence). This CDR3 region has 15 residues. The DNA of the CDR3 is TGCAGTGCTGGTAGAGACAGGGGTCTCACAGATACGCAGTATTTT. It encodes CSAGRDRGLTDTQYF.

This clonotype was found many times. The V and J genes are TRBV7-9 and TRBJ2-3, with TRBD2 matching over 14 bases. The V segment lost 5 bases and the J segment 4 bases; nucleotides outside the gene matches: 5. CDR1 and CDR2 (germline): SEHNR, FQNEAQ (reference sequence). This CDR3 region has 16 residues. The CDR3 DNA reads as TGTGCCAGCAGCGCGCGGACTAGCGGGAGGCCAGATACGCAGTATTTT. This encodes CASSARTSGRPDTQYF.

This clonotype was detected ten times or more. The chain carries TRBV5-1 and TRBJ1-2; 7 nucleotides line up with TRBD1. Germline V lookup: CDR1 SGHRS, CDR2 YFSETQ. Germline trimming cut 5 bases from V and 3 bases from J; bases unmatched to any gene: 7. This CDR3 spans 14 amino acids. The CDR3 region has the DNA TGCGCCAGCAGTGAGAGACAGGGCTACTATGGCTACACCTTC. Translated, it gives CASSERQGYYGYTF.

This clonotype has only a few counts. The chain links TRBV28 to TRBJ1-5; TRBD1 matches 9 bases. The CDR3 consists of 19 residues. Germline-derived CDR1 and CDR2 are MDHEN and SYDVKM. With V trimmed by 4 bases and J by 3 bases, 16 bases remained unmatched. The CDR3 sequence: CASSWPLITGTGNNQPQHF. The CDR3 DNA follows: TGTGCCAGCAGTTGGCCACTCATAACCGGGACAGGGAACAATCAGCCCCAGCATTTT.

This clonotype was detected many times. This rearrangement joins TRBV15 to TRBJ2-1; TRBD2 aligns across 8 bases. Germline assignment: CDR1 LNHNV and CDR2 YYDKDF (reference sequence). V was pared by 0 bases and J by 10 bases, with 14 bases of the junction left unmatched. The CDR3 is 17 residues long. CDR3 amino acids: CATSRDLPGTSLLEQFF. For the CDR3, the DNA is TGTGCCACCAGCAGAGACTTACCCGGGACTAGTCTCCTCGAGCAGTTCTTC.

This chain joins TRBV27 and TRBJ1-2, with D unresolved. Germline CDR1 is MNHEY and CDR2 is SMNVEV (reference sequence). This CDR3 has 16 residues. V was cut by 2 bases and J by 4 bases, with 17 bases left in between. The CDR3 here is CASSLNGGRPFYGYTF. The CDR3 bases are TGTGCCAGCAGTTTAAACGGCGGCCGACCCTTCTATGGCTACACCTTC.

This clonotype was recorded many times. V is TRBV30 and J is TRBJ2-7; TRBD1 agrees at 7 bases. This CDR3 comprises 14 residues. Germline assignment: CDR1 GTSNPN and CDR2 SVGIG (reference sequence). V trimming: 5 bases; J trimming: 3 bases; junction bases outside the gene matches: 10. The CDR3 DNA sequence: TGTGCCTGGGATAAACCGGGACAGAACTACGAGCAGTACTTC. It codes for CAWDKPGQNYEQYF.

The rearrangement uses TRBV7-9 and TRBJ1-4; D uncertain. Trimming pared 2 bases from V and 8 bases from J, leaving 9 bases between. The CDR3 is 13 residues long. CDR1 SEHNR and CDR2 FQNEAQ come from the germline V gene (reference sequence). The CDR3, as DNA: TGTGCCAGCAGCTTACTGGGAGCGGAAAAACTGTTTTTT. Protein: CASSLLGAEKLFF.

The chain joins TRBV10-3 to TRBJ2-2; no reliable D call. The CDR3 loop spans 13 amino acids. CDR1 is ENHRY and CDR2 is SYGVKD in the germline V gene. V was shortened by 2 bases and J by 3 bases, with 4 bases between the two germline ends. CDR3 region: CAISEQDTGELFF. The CDR3 region has the DNA TGTGCCATCAGTGAGCAGGACACCGGGGAGCTGTTTTTT.

This clonotype has only a few counts. The rearrangement links TRBV7-9 to TRBJ1-1, with 7 bases aligning to TRBD1. This CDR3 is 16 amino acids long. V lost 4 bases and J lost 5; bases outside the gene matches: 13. Germline V lookup: CDR1 SEHNR, CDR2 FQNEAQ (reference sequence). The CDR3 region is CASSYSPRQGRTEAFF. CDR3 nucleotides: TGTGCCAGCAGCTACTCACCGAGACAGGGTCGGACTGAAGCTTTCTTT.

This clonotype was observed at least ten times. The chain uses TRBV7-9 and TRBJ2-7; D is unclear. CDR3 length: 13 residues. The ends were cut back, 5 bases at V and 3 bases at J, with 11 bases in the middle. Germline V lookup: CDR1 SEHNR, CDR2 FQNEAQ (reference sequence). The CDR3 is CASSTVGFYEQYF. CDR3 sequence (DNA): TGTGCCAGCAGCACCGTGGGGTTCTACGAGCAGTACTTC. Together with reference TRBV7-9 and TRBJ2-7, the CDR3 gives the full variable domain: DTGVSQNPRHKITKRGQNVTFRCDPISEHNRLYWYRQTLGQGPEFLTYFQNEAQLEKSRLLSDRFSAERPKGSFSTLEIQRTEQGDSAMYLCASSTVGFYEQYFGPGTRLTVT.

This clonotype was recorded many times. The chain links TRBV6-1 to TRBJ2-7; 9 bases align to TRBD1. This CDR3 spans 14 amino acids. The junction had 7 bases not matched to a gene; V was cut back by 7 bases and J by 3 bases. Germline V gene lookup returns CDR1 MNHNS and CDR2 SASEGT. The DNA of the CDR3 is TGTGCCAGCACCTCGGGACAGGGTGTCTACGAGCAGTACTTC. Translated: CASTSGQGVYEQYF.

Many counts were recorded for this clonotype. CDR3 protein: CASSLEGFGEQFF. CDR3 nucleotides: TGTGCCAGCAGCTTGGAAGGTTTCGGGGAGCAGTTCTTC. The chain recombines TRBV11-1 with TRBJ2-1, with D unresolved. Deletions cut 3 bases from V and 10 bases from J, with 13 bases between. In germline, CDR1 is SGHAT, CDR2 FQDESV (reference sequence). The CDR3 is 13 amino acids.

This clonotype was counted ten times or more. The rearrangement uses TRBV27 and TRBJ1-2; D is unresolved. The CDR3 has 13 residues. V shed 2 bases and J shed 6 bases, with 10 bases lying between them. Germline loops: CDR1 MNHEY, CDR2 SMNVEV (reference sequence). In DNA, the CDR3 is TGTGCCAGCAGTTTAAACAGCGGGGATGGCTACACCTTC. It encodes CASSLNSGDGYTF.

This clonotype has a handful of counts. V and J are TRBV4-1 and TRBJ1-2, with D tentatively TRBD1 (5 bases). Looked up from germline, CDR1 is MGHRA and CDR2 is YSYEKL. The CDR3 spans 13 residues. Trimming took 2 bases from V and 7 from J, leaving 11 bases between them. The CDR3 loop is CASSQLGTSGYTF. In nucleotides, the CDR3 is TGCGCCAGCAGCCAACTCGGGACCTCTGGCTACACCTTC.

This chain connects TRBV7-3 to TRBJ2-5; D unresolved. Germline loops: CDR1 SGHTA, CDR2 FQGTGA. The CDR3 runs 15 residues. The ends were cut back, 1 base at V and 2 bases at J, with 11 bases in the middle. The CDR3 DNA sequence: TGTGCCAGCAGCTTAATTCCCGGAGCGCAAGAGACCCAGTACTTC. As protein: CASSLIPGAQETQYF.

This clonotype was picked up many times. The chain employs TRBV15 and TRBJ1-2; 8 nucleotides agree with TRBD1. Germline CDR1 is LNHNV and CDR2 is YYDKDF (reference sequence). This CDR3 has 18 residues. The V segment lost 2 bases and the J segment 4 bases; nucleotides outside the gene matches: 15. CDR3 sequence (DNA): TGTGCCACCAGCAGAAGCAGGGCGCACGACAGGGGAGGCTATGGCTACACCTTC. Encoded protein: CATSRSRAHDRGGYGYTF.

The sample holds many counts of this clonotype. The chain employs TRBV24-1 and TRBJ1-2; D unclear. CDR1 and CDR2 from the germline V gene are KGHDR and SFDVKD. Between the trimmed V and J ends, which lost 3 bases and 2 bases, there was a span of 9 bases. The CDR3 runs 14 residues. The CDR3 here is CATSDRLTNYGYTF. CDR3 sequence (DNA): TGTGCCACCAGTGATCGGCTGACAAACTATGGCTACACCTTC.

This clonotype was seen ten or more times. The chain links TRBV6-1 to TRBJ1-1, with 7 nucleotides matching TRBD1. CDR1 is MNHNS and CDR2 is SASEGT in the germline V gene. The CDR3 has 12 amino acids. V gave up 5 bases and J gave up 11 bases; unmatched junction bases: 8. CDR3 region: CASSQTTGWAFF. The DNA of the CDR3 is TGTGCCAGCAGTCAAACGACAGGGTGGGCTTTCTTT.

In this sample, this clonotype turned up many times. The chain couples TRBV7-2 to TRBJ1-1; D unresolved. V lost 1 base, J lost 2 bases, and 11 bases lay in between. The germline CDR1 and CDR2 sequences are SGHTA and FQGNSA. The CDR3 length is 15 residues. The CDR3 coding sequence is TGTGCCAGCAGCTTAGAATCCGAGGCTAACACTGAAGCTTTCTTT. It codes for CASSLESEANTEAFF.

There are a few counts of this clonotype. The rearrangement joins TRBV14 to TRBJ2-7; D may be TRBD2 (5 bases). Trimming took 4 bases from V and 7 from J, leaving 17 bases between them. Germline V gene lookup returns CDR1 SGHDN and CDR2 FVKESK. The CDR3 has 14 amino acids. The CDR3 sequence is CASSRTGEGFEQYF. The CDR3 region has the DNA TGTGCCAGCAGCCGAACGGGCGAGGGATTTGAGCAGTACTTC.

This rearrangement joins TRBV6-2 or TRBV6-3 to TRBJ2-7; TRBD1 is a possible D gene (6 bases). From germline, CDR1 is MNHEY and CDR2 SVGEGT. This CDR3 spans 14 amino acids. V lost 2 bases and J lost 2, with 10 bases in between. The CDR3 DNA sequence: TGTGCCAGCAGTTACCAGGGGCCAACCTACGAGCAGTACTTC. It translates to CASSYQGPTYEQYF.

This clonotype came up many times. The chain recombines TRBV7-2 with TRBJ1-4, with unresolved D. V was shortened by 2 bases and J by 0 bases, with 13 bases between the two germline ends. Germline V gene lookup returns CDR1 SGHTA and CDR2 FQGNSA. The CDR3 length is 17 residues. The CDR3 spells CASSLTRWGTTNEKLFF. In DNA form, the CDR3 reads TGTGCCAGCAGCTTAACCCGCTGGGGAACAACTAATGAAAAACTGTTTTTT.

V usage is TRBV29-1 and J usage is TRBJ1-1; D is possibly TRBD1 (5 bases). With 4 bases removed from V and 8 bases from J, the gap between germline ends came to 11 bases. Germline V CDR1 and CDR2: SQVTM, ANQGSEA. The CDR3 runs 11 residues. Written as DNA, the CDR3 is TGCAGCGTTGGGGCAGGGAGAGAAGCTTTCTTT. Its protein is CSVGAGREAFF. Variable domain in full (rest from reference TRBV29-1 and TRBJ1-1): SAVISQKPSRDICQRGTSLTIQCQVDSQVTMMFWYRQQPGQSLTLIATANQGSEATYESGFVIDKFPISRPNLTFSTLTVSNMSPEDSSIYLCSVGAGREAFFGQGTRLTVV.

This clonotype was observed a single time. This may come from a read error, since a much larger clone is one base off. This chain uses TRBV30 with TRBJ2-1, with unresolved D. Trimming took off 1 base at V and 7 bases at J, with 11 bases between the two ends. The CDR3 spans 13 residues. Germline CDR1 GTSNPN, CDR2 SVGIG (reference sequence). The CDR3 is CAWSALVLNEQFF. The CDR3 DNA reads as TGTGCCTGGAGTGCACTTGTTCTTAATGAGCAGTTCTTC.